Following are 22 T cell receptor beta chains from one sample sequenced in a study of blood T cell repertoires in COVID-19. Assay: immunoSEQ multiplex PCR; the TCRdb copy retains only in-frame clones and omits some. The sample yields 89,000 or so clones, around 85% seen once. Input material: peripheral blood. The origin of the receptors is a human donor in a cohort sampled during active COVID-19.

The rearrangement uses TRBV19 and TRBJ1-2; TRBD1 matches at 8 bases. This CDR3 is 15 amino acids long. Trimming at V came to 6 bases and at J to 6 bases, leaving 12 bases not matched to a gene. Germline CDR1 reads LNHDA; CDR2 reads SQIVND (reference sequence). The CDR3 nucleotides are TGTGCCAGTAGCCCTCCGACAGGGGTATATAATGGCTACACCTTC. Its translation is CASSPPTGVYNGYTF. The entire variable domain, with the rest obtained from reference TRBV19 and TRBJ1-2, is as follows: DGGITQSPKYLFRKEGQNVTLSCEQNLNHDAMYWYRQDPGQGLRLIYYSQIVNDFQKGDIAEGYSVSREKKESFPLTVTSAQKNPTAFYLCASSPPTGVYNGYTFGSGTRLTVV.

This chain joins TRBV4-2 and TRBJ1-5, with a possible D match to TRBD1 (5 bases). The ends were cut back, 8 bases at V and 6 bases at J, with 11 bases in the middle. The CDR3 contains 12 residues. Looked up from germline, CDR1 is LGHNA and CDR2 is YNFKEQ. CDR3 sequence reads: CASGGVGQPQHF. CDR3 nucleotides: TGTGCCAGCGGGGGGGTCGGTCAGCCCCAGCATTTT.

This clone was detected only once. CDR3 coding DNA: TGTGCCAGCACCAGAGGACAGGGACCCTACAATGAGCAGTTCTTC. Protein: CASTRGQGPYNEQFF. The V and J genes are TRBV6-5 and TRBJ2-1, with TRBD1 matching 8 bases. This CDR3 spans 15 amino acids. Germline-derived CDR1 and CDR2 are MNHEY and SVGAGI. With V trimmed by 7 bases and J by 2 bases, 7 bases remained unmatched.

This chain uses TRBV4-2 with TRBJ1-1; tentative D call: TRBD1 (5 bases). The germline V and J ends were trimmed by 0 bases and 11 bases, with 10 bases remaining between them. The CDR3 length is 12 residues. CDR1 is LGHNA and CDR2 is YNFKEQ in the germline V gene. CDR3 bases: TGTGCCAGCAGCCAAGAAAAGGGGTGGGCTTTCTTT. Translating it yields CASSQEKGWAFF.

The CDR3 DNA sequence: TGTGCCAGCAGTGGCTACTACGAGCAGTACTTC. Its protein is CASSGYYEQYF. The rearrangement links TRBV25-1 to TRBJ2-7; D is unresolved. Germline CDR1 is MGHDK and CDR2 is SYGVNS. The CDR3 covers 11 residues. Deletions cut 4 bases from V and 3 bases from J, with 4 bases between.

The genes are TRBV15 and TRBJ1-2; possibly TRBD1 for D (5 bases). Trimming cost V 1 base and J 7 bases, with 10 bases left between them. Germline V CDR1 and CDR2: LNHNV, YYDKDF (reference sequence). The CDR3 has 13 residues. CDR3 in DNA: TGTGCCACCAGCAGAGCAGGGCAGGGTGGCTACACCTTC. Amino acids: CATSRAGQGGYTF.

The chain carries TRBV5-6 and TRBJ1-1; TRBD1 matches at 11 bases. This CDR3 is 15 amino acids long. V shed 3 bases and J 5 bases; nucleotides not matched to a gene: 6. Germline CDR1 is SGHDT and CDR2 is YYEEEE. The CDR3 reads CASSYPGTGGTEAFF. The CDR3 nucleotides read TGTGCCAGCAGCTACCCCGGGACAGGGGGAACTGAAGCTTTCTTT.

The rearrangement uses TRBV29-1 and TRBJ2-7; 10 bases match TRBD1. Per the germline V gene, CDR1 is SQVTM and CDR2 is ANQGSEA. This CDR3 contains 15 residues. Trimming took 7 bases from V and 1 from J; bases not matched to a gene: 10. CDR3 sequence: CSARGGTGASYEQYF. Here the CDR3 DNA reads TGCAGCGCGCGAGGCGGGACAGGGGCTTCCTACGAGCAGTACTTC.

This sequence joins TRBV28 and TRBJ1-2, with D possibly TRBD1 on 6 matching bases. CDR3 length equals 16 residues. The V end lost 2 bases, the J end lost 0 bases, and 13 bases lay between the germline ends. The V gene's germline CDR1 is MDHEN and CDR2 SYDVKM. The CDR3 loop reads CASSLGRGLSNYGYTF. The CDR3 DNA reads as TGTGCCAGCAGTTTAGGCAGGGGTCTATCTAACTATGGCTACACCTTC.

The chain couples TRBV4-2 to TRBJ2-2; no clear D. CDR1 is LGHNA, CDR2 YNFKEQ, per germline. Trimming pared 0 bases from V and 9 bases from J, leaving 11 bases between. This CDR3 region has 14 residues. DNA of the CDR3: TGTGCCAGCAGCCAAGAGCCGAGTGTTCGGGAGCTGTTTTTT. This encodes CASSQEPSVRELFF.

Written as DNA, the CDR3 is TGTGCCAGCAGCTCCCGGACTAGCCAAGAGACCCAGTACTTC. It encodes CASSSRTSQETQYF. The gene calls are TRBV9 and TRBJ2-5, with 7 bases matching TRBD2. Germline CDR1 SGDLS, CDR2 YYNGEE. CDR3 size: 14 residues. J gave up 1 base and V 4 bases, and 4 bases lay outside the gene matches.

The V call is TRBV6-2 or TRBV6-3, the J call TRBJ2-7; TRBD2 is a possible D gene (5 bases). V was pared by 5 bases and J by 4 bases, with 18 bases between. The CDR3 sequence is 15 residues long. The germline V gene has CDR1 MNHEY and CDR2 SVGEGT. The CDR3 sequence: CASSLPRGGAYEQYF. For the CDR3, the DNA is TGTGCCAGCAGTCTCCCCCGGGGTGGAGCTTACGAGCAGTACTTC.

CDR3 protein: CASSDLSSSGAQETQYF. In DNA, the CDR3 is TGTGCCAGCAGCGATCTAAGCTCGAGCGGGGCCCAAGAGACCCAGTACTTC. The chain uses TRBV9 and TRBJ2-5; 7 bases align to TRBD2. CDR3 length: 17 amino acids. Germline CDR1 is SGDLS and CDR2 is YYNGEE. With 3 bases clipped from V and 1 base from J, the junction kept 12 bases outside the gene matches. The full variable domain, with the rest looked up from reference TRBV9 and TRBJ2-5, is DSGVTQTPKHLITATGQRVTLRCSPRSGDLSVYWYQQSLDQGLQFLIQYYNGEERAKGNILERFSAQQFPDLHSELNLSSLELGDSALYFCASSDLSSSGAQETQYFGPGTRLLVL.

The DNA of the CDR3 is TGTGCCACCGCGACTAGCCGGGACCCCCAAGAGACCCAGTACTTC. This sequence encodes CATATSRDPQETQYF. The chain combines TRBV7-9 with TRBJ2-5, with TRBD2 matching over 7 bases. Germline V gene data show CDR1 as SEHNR and CDR2 as FQNEAQ (reference sequence). The CDR3 totals 15 residues. The ends lost 10 bases at V and 1 base at J; junction bases unmatched: 12.

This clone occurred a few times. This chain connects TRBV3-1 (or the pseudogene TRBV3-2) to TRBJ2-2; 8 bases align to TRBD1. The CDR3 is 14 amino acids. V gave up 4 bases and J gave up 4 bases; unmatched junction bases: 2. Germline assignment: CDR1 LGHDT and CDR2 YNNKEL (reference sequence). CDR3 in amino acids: CASSRQGITGELFF. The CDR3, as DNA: TGTGCCAGCAGCCGACAGGGGATCACCGGGGAGCTGTTTTTT.

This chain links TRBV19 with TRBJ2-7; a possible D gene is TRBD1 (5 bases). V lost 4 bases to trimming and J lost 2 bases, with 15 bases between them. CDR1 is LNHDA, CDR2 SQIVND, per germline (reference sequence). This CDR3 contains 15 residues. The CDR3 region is CASSNRQGNAYEQYF. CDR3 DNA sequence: TGTGCCAGTAGTAATAGGCAGGGCAACGCCTACGAGCAGTACTTC.

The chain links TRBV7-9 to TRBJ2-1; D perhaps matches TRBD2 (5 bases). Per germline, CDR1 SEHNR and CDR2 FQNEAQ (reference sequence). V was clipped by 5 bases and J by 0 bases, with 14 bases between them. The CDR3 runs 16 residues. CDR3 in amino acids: CASSPQGRVSYNEQFF. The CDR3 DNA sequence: TGTGCCAGCAGCCCCCAAGGGCGGGTCTCCTACAATGAGCAGTTCTTC.

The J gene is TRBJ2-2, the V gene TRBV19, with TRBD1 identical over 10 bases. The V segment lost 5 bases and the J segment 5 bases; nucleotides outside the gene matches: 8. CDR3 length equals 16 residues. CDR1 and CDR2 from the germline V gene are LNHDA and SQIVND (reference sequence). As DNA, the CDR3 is TGTGCCAGTAGTCGGAGACAGGGGGCAGGAACCGGGGAGCTGTTTTTT. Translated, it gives CASSRRQGAGTGELFF.

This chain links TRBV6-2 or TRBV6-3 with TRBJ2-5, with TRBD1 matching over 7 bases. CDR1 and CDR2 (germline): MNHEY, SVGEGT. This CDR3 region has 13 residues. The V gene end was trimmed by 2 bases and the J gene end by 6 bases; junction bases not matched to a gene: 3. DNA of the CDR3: TGTGCCAGCAGTTACGGACAGGCGAAGACCCAGTACTTC. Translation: CASSYGQAKTQYF.

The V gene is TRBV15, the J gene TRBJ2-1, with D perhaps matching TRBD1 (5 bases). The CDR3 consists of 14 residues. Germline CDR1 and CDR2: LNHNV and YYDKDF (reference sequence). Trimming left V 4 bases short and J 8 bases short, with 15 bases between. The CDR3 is CATSTVTGFHEQFF. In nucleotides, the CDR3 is TGTGCCACCAGCACAGTTACAGGTTTCCATGAGCAGTTCTTC.

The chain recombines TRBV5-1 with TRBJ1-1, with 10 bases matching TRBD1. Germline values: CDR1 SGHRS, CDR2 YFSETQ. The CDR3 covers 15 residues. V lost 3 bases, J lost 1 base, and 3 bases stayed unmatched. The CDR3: CASSWGQGWNTEAFF. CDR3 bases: TGCGCCAGCAGCTGGGGACAGGGGTGGAACACTGAAGCTTTCTTT.

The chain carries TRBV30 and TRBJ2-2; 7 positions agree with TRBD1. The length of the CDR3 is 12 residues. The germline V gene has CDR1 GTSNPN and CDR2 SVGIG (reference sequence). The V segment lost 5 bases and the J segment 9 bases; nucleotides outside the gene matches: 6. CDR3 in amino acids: CAWDRVGRELFF. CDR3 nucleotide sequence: TGTGCCTGGGACAGGGTAGGGAGGGAGCTGTTTTTT.